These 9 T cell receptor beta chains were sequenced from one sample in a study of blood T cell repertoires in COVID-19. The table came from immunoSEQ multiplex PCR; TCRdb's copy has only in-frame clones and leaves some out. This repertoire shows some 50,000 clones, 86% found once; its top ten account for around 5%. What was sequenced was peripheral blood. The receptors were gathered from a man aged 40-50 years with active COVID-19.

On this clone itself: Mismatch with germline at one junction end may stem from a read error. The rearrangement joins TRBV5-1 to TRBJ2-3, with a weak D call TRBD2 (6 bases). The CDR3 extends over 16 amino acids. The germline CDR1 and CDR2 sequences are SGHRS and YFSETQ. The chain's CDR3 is CASSLAIATSRDTQYF. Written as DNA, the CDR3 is TGCGCCAGCAGCTTGGCCATAGCAACTAGCAGAGATACGCAGTATTTT.

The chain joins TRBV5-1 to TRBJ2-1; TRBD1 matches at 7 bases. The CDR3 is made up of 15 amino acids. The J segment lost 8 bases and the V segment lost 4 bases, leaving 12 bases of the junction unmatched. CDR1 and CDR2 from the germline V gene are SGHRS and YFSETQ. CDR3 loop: CASSPEYRGFDEQFF. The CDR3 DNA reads TGCGCCAGCAGCCCGGAGTACAGGGGATTCGATGAGCAGTTCTTC. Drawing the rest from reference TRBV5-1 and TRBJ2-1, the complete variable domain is KAGVTQTPRYLIKTRGQQVTLSCSPISGHRSVSWYQQTPGQGLQFLFEYFSETQRNKGNFPGRFSGRQFSNSRSEMNVSTLELGDSALYLCASSPEYRGFDEQFFGPGTRLTVL.

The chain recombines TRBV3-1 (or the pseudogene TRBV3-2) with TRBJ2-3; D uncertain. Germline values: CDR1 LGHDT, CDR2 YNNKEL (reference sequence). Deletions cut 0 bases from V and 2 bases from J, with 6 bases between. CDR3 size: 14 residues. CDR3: CASSQDTVTDTQYF. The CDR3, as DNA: TGTGCCAGCAGCCAAGATACAGTCACAGATACGCAGTATTTT.

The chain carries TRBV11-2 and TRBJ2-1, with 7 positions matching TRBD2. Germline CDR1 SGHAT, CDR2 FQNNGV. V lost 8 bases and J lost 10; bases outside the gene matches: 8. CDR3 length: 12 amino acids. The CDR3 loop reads CASSAGPWEQFF. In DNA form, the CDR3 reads TGTGCCAGCTCAGCGGGACCATGGGAGCAGTTCTTC.

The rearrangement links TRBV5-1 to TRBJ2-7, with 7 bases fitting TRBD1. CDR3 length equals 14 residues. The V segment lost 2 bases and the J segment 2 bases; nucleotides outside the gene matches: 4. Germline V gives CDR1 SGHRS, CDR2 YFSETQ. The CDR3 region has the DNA TGCGCCAGCAGCTTTTTAGGGGGCACCTACGAGCAGTACTTC. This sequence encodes CASSFLGGTYEQYF.

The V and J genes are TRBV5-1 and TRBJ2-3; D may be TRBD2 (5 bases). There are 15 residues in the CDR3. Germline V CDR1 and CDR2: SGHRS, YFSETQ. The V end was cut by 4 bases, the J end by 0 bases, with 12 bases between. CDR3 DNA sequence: TGCGCCAGCAGCACGTCCACGGGAAGCACAGATACGCAGTATTTT. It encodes CASSTSTGSTDTQYF.

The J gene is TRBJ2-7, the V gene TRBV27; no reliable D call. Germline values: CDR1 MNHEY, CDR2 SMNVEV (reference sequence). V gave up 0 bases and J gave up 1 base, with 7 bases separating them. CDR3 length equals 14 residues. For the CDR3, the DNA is TGTGCCAGCAGTTTATCAGTCAGGTCCTACGAGCAGTACTTC. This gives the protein CASSLSVRSYEQYF.

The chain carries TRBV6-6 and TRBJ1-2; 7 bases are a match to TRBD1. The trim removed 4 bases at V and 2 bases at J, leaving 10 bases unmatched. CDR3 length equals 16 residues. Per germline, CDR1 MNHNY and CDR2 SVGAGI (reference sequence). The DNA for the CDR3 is TGTGCCAGCAGTTCCCCGAAGGGGGCTGAAAACTATGGCTACACCTTC. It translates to CASSSPKGAENYGYTF.

CDR3 nucleotides: TGTGCCAGCAGCTTAGCCCCCCTAGCGCTTAGCTCCTACAATGAGCAGTTCTTC. Its translation is CASSLAPLALSSYNEQFF. The V gene is TRBV7-8, the J gene TRBJ2-1, with a tentative D call TRBD2 (6 bases). This CDR3 region has 18 residues. The V end lost 0 bases, the J end lost 0 bases, and 15 bases lay between the germline ends. Germline values: CDR1 SGHVS, CDR2 FQNEAQ.